This TCR beta chain was identified during a study of blood T cells in healthy people across ages. Overall study findings and caveats: Greater diversity and more naive CD4+ cells were seen in long-lived donors than in aged donors.

With regard to this clonotype: Its antigen is unidentified.

Combining a sample-barcoded 5' primer with a J-beta primer mix, a second PCR ran for roughly 7 to 12 cycles. TCRdb used MiXCR to reprocess the 5' RACE reads, holding one entry per CDR3 protein. In the table there are roughly 1,300,000 distinct CDR3 sequences, 59% of which are singletons. The sample consisted of blood. The receptor was derived from a man between 18 and 29 years old in good health.

Written as DNA, the CDR3 is TGTGCCAGCAGCCGCCGGGCGGGAGTAGTCTACGAGCAGTACTTC. Translation gives CASSRRAGVVYEQYF. The V gene is TRBV7-9, the J gene TRBJ2-7; 7 bases agree with TRBD2. The CDR3 runs 15 residues. The V gene end was trimmed by 5 bases and the J gene end by 3 bases; junction bases not matched to a gene: 10. In germline, CDR1 is SEHNR, CDR2 FQNEAQ (reference sequence).